What follows are 18 T cell receptor beta chains derived from one specimen sequenced in a study of regulatory T cells. Study outcomes and limitations: Hydrophobic residues at CDR3 positions 6 and 7 were enriched in conventional CD4+ T cells of CD3G-deficient patients.

The PCR used 52 TRBV and 13 TRBJ primers. Clones were read by immunoSEQ multiplex PCR, and TCRdb kept only the in-frame ones, dropping some. In the table there are 25,000 or so clones, over 75% of which are singletons. Their antigens remain unidentified. The sequenced sample was conventional CD4+ T cells sorted from blood. The receptors originated from a child aged 5 to 17 with CD3G deficiency.

In its sample, this clone was seen once. The chain is built from TRBV7-8 and TRBJ2-3; TRBD2 matches at 7 bases. The CDR3 is made up of 16 amino acids. Germline CDR1 SGHVS, CDR2 FQNEAQ. Trimming took 5 bases from V and 4 from J; bases not matched to a gene: 12. CDR3 region: CASSPRASGAADTQYF. CDR3 sequence (DNA): TGTGCCAGCAGCCCACGGGCTAGCGGAGCGGCAGATACGCAGTATTTT. The whole variable domain, filled in from reference TRBV7-8 and TRBJ2-3, reads GAGVSQSPRYKVAKRGQDVALRCDPISGHVSLFWYQQALGQGPEFLTYFQNEAQLDKSGLPSDRFFAERPEGSVSTLKIQRTQQEDSAVYLCASSPRASGAADTQYFGPGTRLTVL.

The chain uses TRBV5-1 and TRBJ2-7; D tentatively fits TRBD1 or TRBD2 (5 bases each). The V gene's germline CDR1 is SGHRS and CDR2 YFSETQ. This CDR3 is 15 amino acids long. Trimming pared 1 base from V and 3 bases from J, leaving 14 bases between. CDR3 residues: CASSLFAGTDYEQYF. DNA of the CDR3: TGCGCCAGCAGCTTGTTTGCCGGGACCGACTACGAGCAGTACTTC.

The chain is built from TRBV19 and TRBJ2-1, with D possibly TRBD1 on 6 matching bases. The CDR3 runs to 13 residues. V gave up 5 bases and J gave up 6 bases, with 11 bases separating them. Looked up from germline, CDR1 is LNHDA and CDR2 is SQIVND (reference sequence). The CDR3 loop reads CASSQGMVNEQFF. The CDR3 nucleotides read TGTGCCAGTAGTCAGGGGATGGTCAATGAGCAGTTCTTC.

This clone occurred once. This chain uses TRBV19 with TRBJ1-2, with unresolved D. V was cut by 3 bases and J by 4 bases, with 15 bases left in between. Germline V gives CDR1 LNHDA, CDR2 SQIVND (reference sequence). CDR3 length equals 15 residues. The DNA of the CDR3 is TGTGCCAGTAGTATGCAAGGGATTGGGTCCTATGGCTACACCTTC. Residues: CASSMQGIGSYGYTF.

J is TRBJ2-2 and V is TRBV5-1; no reliable D call. The CDR3 runs to 14 residues. Trimming pared 4 bases from V and 2 bases from J, leaving 9 bases between. The V gene's germline CDR1 is SGHRS and CDR2 YFSETQ. In nucleotides, the CDR3 is TGCGCCAGCAGCAGGGATCCTAACACCGGGGAGCTGTTTTTT. The encoded protein is CASSRDPNTGELFF.

This clone was seen just once. V is TRBV19 and J is TRBJ1-1, with D perhaps matching TRBD1 (5 bases). Deletions cut 7 bases from V and 1 base from J, with 16 bases between. The CDR3 loop spans 15 amino acids. Germline CDR1 is LNHDA and CDR2 is SQIVND (reference sequence). CDR3 residues: CASTRGQGWNTEAFF. CDR3 DNA sequence: TGTGCCAGTACTAGAGGGCAGGGATGGAACACTGAAGCTTTCTTT.

The chain couples TRBV19 to TRBJ2-2, with D hard to call. V was shortened by 5 bases and J by 5 bases, with 9 bases between the two germline ends. Germline assignment: CDR1 LNHDA and CDR2 SQIVND (reference sequence). The CDR3 loop spans 13 amino acids. CDR3 residues: CASSLQGTGELFF. The CDR3 nucleotides read TGTGCCAGTAGTCTTCAAGGTACCGGGGAGCTGTTTTTT.

This chain links TRBV28 with TRBJ2-1, with 8 bases matching TRBD2. CDR3 length: 17 amino acids. Looked up from germline, CDR1 is MDHEN and CDR2 is SYDVKM. Trimming took 6 bases from V and 8 from J; bases not matched to a gene: 18. Written as DNA, the CDR3 is TGTGCCAGCAGCCTCTCTGGCAGCGGGAGAATGCGCCATGAGCAGTTCTTC. It is translated as CASSLSGSGRMRHEQFF.

This chain uses TRBV5-1 with TRBJ2-3; D gene unclear. The CDR3 runs to 16 residues. The V gene lost 0 bases and the J gene lost 8 bases, with 19 bases spanning the gap. The germline V gene encodes CDR1 SGHRS and CDR2 YFSETQ. In DNA, the CDR3 is TGCGCCAGCAGCTTGGCCGGACGGACCTCACAGAGTACGCAGTATTTT. As protein: CASSLAGRTSQSTQYF.

The chain uses TRBV5-1 and TRBJ1-2; D is uncertain. The CDR3 contains 13 residues. Trimming left V 5 bases short and J 7 bases short, with 15 bases between. Looked up from germline, CDR1 is SGHRS and CDR2 is YFSETQ. In DNA, the CDR3 is TGCGCCAGCAGGGACGATACAACAACTGGCTACACCTTC. Its protein is CASRDDTTTGYTF.

J is TRBJ2-1 and V is TRBV23-1; 8 bases are a match to TRBD2. TRBV23-1 is treated as an ORF (open reading frame) with a function not yet certain. Trimming cost V 3 bases and J 6 bases; bases outside gene matches: 16. CDR3 size: 18 residues. In DNA, the CDR3 is TGCGCCAGCAGTCATGCACTAGCGGAGGAGGTTAAGGTCAATGAGCAGTTCTTC. It codes for CASSHALAEEVKVNEQFF.

The genes are TRBV5-1 and TRBJ2-2; TRBD2 aligns across 9 bases. Per the germline V gene, CDR1 is SGHRS and CDR2 is YFSETQ. Trimming took 0 bases from V and 6 from J; bases not matched to a gene: 9. This CDR3 has 17 amino acids. In nucleotides, the CDR3 is TGCGCCAGCAGCTTGGTCGGTAGCGGGAGCTACGCCGGGGAGCTGTTTTTT. Translated, it gives CASSLVGSGSYAGELFF.

About this clone itself: Distinct nucleotide sequences in the sample also encode this CDR3. The chain uses TRBV6-1 and TRBJ2-7, with unresolved D. The CDR3 is 12 amino acids. CDR1 and CDR2 (germline): MNHNS, SASEGT. The V end lost 0 bases, the J end lost 6 bases, and 6 bases lay between the germline ends. The CDR3 protein is CASSEAVGEQYF. In DNA form, the CDR3 reads TGTGCCAGCAGTGAAGCCGTAGGCGAGCAGTACTTC.

The chain joins TRBV7-4 to TRBJ2-7; TRBD1 or TRBD2 may be the D gene (6 bases each). This CDR3 spans 14 amino acids. The V gene's germline CDR1 is SGHVT and CDR2 SQSDAQ. Trimming pared 0 bases from V and 6 bases from J, leaving 12 bases between. The CDR3 bases are TGTGCCAGCAGCTTAGCTGGGGGGCGCACCGAGCAGTACTTC. Translating gives CASSLAGGRTEQYF.

This chain uses TRBV6-1 with TRBJ1-1; perhaps TRBD1 as D (5 bases). The V end lost 4 bases, the J end lost 1 base, and 7 bases lay between the germline ends. CDR3 length: 13 residues. Germline CDR1 is MNHNS and CDR2 is SASEGT. Here the CDR3 reads CASSGQGNTEAFF. The CDR3, as DNA: TGTGCCAGCAGTGGCCAGGGGAACACTGAAGCTTTCTTT.

The chain has TRBV6-4 and TRBJ2-7, with 7 bases identical to TRBD2. The germline V gene has CDR1 MRHNA and CDR2 SNTAGT. The CDR3 is made up of 14 amino acids. V gave up 3 bases and J gave up 0 bases; unmatched junction bases: 2. The CDR3 loop is CASSEGRDSYEQYF. In nucleotides, the CDR3 is TGTGCCAGCAGTGAGGGGAGGGACTCCTACGAGCAGTACTTC.

The J gene is TRBJ2-2, the V gene TRBV11-2; D ambiguous. This CDR3 spans 14 amino acids. Germline V lookup: CDR1 SGHAT, CDR2 FQNNGV. V was shortened by 1 base and J by 1 base, with 4 bases between the two germline ends. This CDR3 is CASSLGRNTGELFF. CDR3 coding DNA: TGTGCCAGCAGCTTAGGGCGGAACACCGGGGAGCTGTTTTTT.

The chain combines TRBV6-6 with TRBJ1-5; a weak D match, TRBD1 (6 bases). The CDR3 consists of 14 residues. V was cut by 5 bases and J by 8 bases, with 16 bases left in between. The germline CDR1 and CDR2 sequences are MNHNY and SVGAGI (reference sequence). The CDR3: CASSPQGEGEPQHF. The CDR3 DNA is TGTGCCAGCAGTCCCCAGGGCGAGGGGGAGCCCCAGCATTTT.